Listed below are T cell receptor beta chains from one sample, sequenced in a study of T-cell memory formation after mild COVID-19. MiXCR was run by TCRdb on the 5' RACE reads, yielding one entry per CDR3 protein. Of roughly 620,000 distinct CDR3 sequences listed, roughly 18% are singletons. The sample comprised PBMCs or a T cell subset sorted from them (not recorded which). These receptors all come from an adult woman who had mild COVID-19 (a few samples of this study predate the infection). Cell type and time point are not known. The CDR3 runs from the conserved cysteine through the conserved F or W. D genes are given only for firm matches. A clone size is listed for some rows: how often the clone was seen (once, few, many), or a class if it is expanded.

V	D	size	J	DNA	CDR3
TRBV20-1	.	.	TRBJ2-5	TGCAGTGCTAGTGTAACGGGACGACAAGAGACCCAGTACTTC	CSASVTGRQETQYF
TRBV24-1	.	few	TRBJ2-2	TGTGCCACCAGTGATTTGCTCAGGAACACCGGGGAGCTGTTTTTT	CATSDLLRNTGELFF
TRBV4-3	TRBD2	.	TRBJ2-1	TGCGCCAGCAGCCGGGGACTAGCGGGAGATGGCGATGAGCAGTTCTTC	CASSRGLAGDGDEQFF
TRBV5-1	.	few	TRBJ1-3	TGCGCCAGCAGCCCGCATCGCTCTGGAAACACCATATATTTT	CASSPHRSGNTIYF
TRBV7-8	.	few	TRBJ1-4	TGTGCCAGCAGCCCATATGGGCTCGAATTTGAAAAACTGTTTTTT	CASSPYGLEFEKLFF
TRBV29-1	TRBD2	.	TRBJ2-1	TGCAGCGTCGGGACTAGCGGGGCCGGATATGAGCAGTTCTTC	CSVGTSGAGYEQFF
TRBV29-1	TRBD2	.	TRBJ2-1	TGCAGCGTTGTGGGGGGGTACAATGAGCAGTTCTTC	CSVVGGYNEQFF
TRBV5-1	.	few	TRBJ1-2	TGCGCCAGCAGCTTGACGGTAGCTAACTATGGCTACACCTTC	CASSLTVANYGYTF
TRBV5-1	.	many	TRBJ2-2	TGCGCCAGCAGCTTGGAAGTTATCGGGGAGCTGTTTTTT	CASSLEVIGELFF
TRBV4-1	TRBD2	.	TRBJ2-7	TGCGCCAGCAGCCGCGATACTAGCGGGTTCACCTACGAGCAGTACTTC	CASSRDTSGFTYEQYF
TRBV10-3	.	.	TRBJ1-2	TGTGCCATCCAGAGCCAGCTAGACTATGGCTACACCTTC	CAIQSQLDYGYTF
TRBV4-2	.	few	TRBJ2-2	TGTGCCAGCAGCCAAGATGGTCTAGCGTCCGGGGAGCTGTTTTTT	CASSQDGLASGELFF
TRBV18	TRBD2	few	TRBJ2-1	TGTGCCAGCTCACCAAGCAGCGGGAGGGCCAGTACTGAGCAGTTCTTC	CASSPSSGRASTEQFF
TRBV18	.	few	TRBJ2-3	TGTGCCAGCTCACCCCAAGGCAGGGGAATTAGGACAGATACGCAGTATTTT	CASSPQGRGIRTDTQYF
TRBV29-1	.	few	TRBJ2-2	TGCAGCGTTGAAGGGGCAGGGGCAGGTACCGGGGAGCTGTTTTTT	CSVEGAGAGTGELFF
TRBV5-1	TRBD2	many	TRBJ2-5	TGCGCCAGCAGCTTGACTAGCGGGGCGTGGCAGACCCAGTACTTC	CASSLTSGAWQTQYF
TRBV20-1	.	.	TRBJ2-2	TGCAGTGCTAGGCCGGGACCCTCGAGGGATACCGGGGAGCTGTTTTTT	CSARPGPSRDTGELFF
TRBV3-1	.	.	TRBJ2-2	TGTGCCAGCAGCCAAGAGGGTCGGGTTCGCGGGGAGCTGTTTTTT	CASSQEGRVRGELFF
TRBV29-1	.	few	TRBJ2-2	TGCAGCGTTCCTCGGCCGAACACCGGGGAGCTGTTTTTT	CSVPRPNTGELFF
TRBV12-3/TRBV12-4	TRBD1	.	TRBJ2-1	TGTGCCAGCAGTTTACGGCCGGGACAGGGGATTCATGAGCAGTTCTTC	CASSLRPGQGIHEQFF
TRBV20-1	TRBD1	.	TRBJ2-3	TGCAGTGCTAGGGACCGAAGGGGGCTAGCAAATAATAGGGATACGCAGTATTTT	CSARDRRGLANNRDTQYF
TRBV9	.	many	TRBJ2-7	TGTGCCAGCAGCTCGGACCCCTCCTACGAGCAGTACTTC	CASSSDPSYEQYF
TRBV20-1	.	.	TRBJ2-3	TGCAGTGCTAGTGAAAGAACAGATACGCAGTATTTT	CSASERTDTQYF
TRBV3-1	.	many	TRBJ2-1	TGTGCCAGCAGCCAGGAGCGCAATGAGCAGTTCTTC	CASSQERNEQFF
TRBV20-1	.	few	TRBJ2-5	TGCAGTGCTAGCGGGAGTGGGCAAGAGACCCAGTACTTC	CSASGSGQETQYF
TRBV4-1	.	.	TRBJ2-2	TGCGCCAGCAGCCAAGATGCCGCCAGGGAGCTGTTTTTT	CASSQDAARELFF
TRBV12-3/TRBV12-4	.	few	TRBJ1-6	TGTGCCAGCAGTTTCAGTGGGAGTTTTTCACCCCTCCACTTT	CASSFSGSFSPLHF
TRBV19	.	few	TRBJ2-1	TGTGCCAGTAGTATAGGGGGAGCGGACTACAATGAGCAGTTCTTC	CASSIGGADYNEQFF
TRBV20-1	TRBD1	few	TRBJ2-2	TGCAGTGCACCGGGACAGGGCAACACCGGGGAGCTGTTTTTT	CSAPGQGNTGELFF
TRBV7-9	.	.	TRBJ2-7	TGTGCCAGCAGCGCCACCAGTTGGGGCCACGAGCAGTACTTC	CASSATSWGHEQYF
TRBV3-1	TRBD1	.	TRBJ1-2	TGTGCCAGCAGACGACAGGGGGCGCGGAACTATGGCTACACCTTC	CASRRQGARNYGYTF
TRBV6-5	TRBD1	.	TRBJ2-3	TGTGCCAGCAGTTACGACAGGGTGGGGGATACGCAGTATTTT	CASSYDRVGDTQYF
TRBV7-9	.	.	TRBJ1-5	TGTGCCAGCAGCCCCGGGGGCGGGGCGGCGCAGCCCCAGCATTTT	CASSPGGGAAQPQHF
TRBV7-2	TRBD2	.	TRBJ2-7	TGTGCCAGCAGCATGATACTAGCGGGAGGCGAGCAGTACTTC	CASSMILAGGEQYF
TRBV7-2	TRBD2	.	TRBJ2-1	TGTGCCAGCAGCTCCTACGGACTAGCGGTGTACAATGAGCAGTTCTTC	CASSSYGLAVYNEQFF
TRBV20-1	TRBD2	.	TRBJ2-7	TGCAGTGCTAGAAGACTAGCGGGAAACGAGCAGTACTTC	CSARRLAGNEQYF
TRBV3-1	TRBD2	.	TRBJ2-7	TGTGCCAGCAGCCCTCTTCGGGGGAGGGTCGAGCAGTACTTC	CASSPLRGRVEQYF
TRBV7-9	.	.	TRBJ1-4	TGTGCCAGCAGCTTAGCGGTATTGGGGTCGGCTGAAAAACTGTTTTTT	CASSLAVLGSAEKLFF
TRBV4-3	.	.	TRBJ2-3	TGCGCCAGCAGCCAAGATGCGGTCACAGATACGCAGTATTTT	CASSQDAVTDTQYF
TRBV2	.	many	TRBJ1-6	TGTGCCAGCAGTGGTAGTGGGAATTCACCCCTCCACTTT	CASSGSGNSPLHF
TRBV18	.	few	TRBJ2-7	TGTGCCAGCTCACCACAACGGGCCTCCTACGAGCAGTACTTC	CASSPQRASYEQYF
TRBV12-3/TRBV12-4	.	few	TRBJ1-5	TGTGCCAGCAGCAGGGCTCTGAATCAGCCCCAGCATTTT	CASSRALNQPQHF
TRBV7-9	TRBD1	few	TRBJ2-5	TGTGCCAGCAGCTCCTCCACAGGGGATGAGACCCAGTACTTC	CASSSSTGDETQYF
TRBV24-1	TRBD2	few	TRBJ2-1	TGTGCCACCAGTGACCCGCCGGGGGGCTCCTACAATGAGCAGTTCTTC	CATSDPPGGSYNEQFF
TRBV5-6	.	.	TRBJ1-2	TGTGCCAGCAGCTTGTCTGGGGGGAGCTATGGCTACACCTTC	CASSLSGGSYGYTF
TRBV5-5	TRBD1	.	TRBJ2-7	TGTGCCAGCAGCTTGGAGGGACAGTGGAGCTCCTACGAGCAGTACTTC	CASSLEGQWSSYEQYF
TRBV3-1	.	few	TRBJ2-5	TGTGCCAGCAGCCAAAGAGTGACCCAGTACTTC	CASSQRVTQYF
TRBV27	.	.	TRBJ2-7	TGTGCCAGCAGTTTGGCGGGACTTTCCAACTACGAGCAGTACTTC	CASSLAGLSNYEQYF
TRBV15	.	.	TRBJ2-5	TGTGCCACCGGCCTAACAGGGCAAGAGACCCAGTACTTC	CATGLTGQETQYF
TRBV2	TRBD1	many	TRBJ1-6	TGTGCCAGCAACCAGGGGGGGAACCTAGGTTCACCCCTCCACTTT	CASNQGGNLGSPLHF
TRBV5-1	.	.	TRBJ2-1	TGCGCCAGCAGCTTGGGCAGGGGAAGCCACAATGAGCAGTTCTTC	CASSLGRGSHNEQFF
TRBV6-6	.	.	TRBJ2-5	TGTGCCAGCAACCACAGAGGCCCCCAAGAGACCCAGTACTTC	CASNHRGPQETQYF
TRBV6-2/TRBV6-3	.	few	TRBJ2-3	TGTGCCAGCACCAAGCCGCAGGGTAAAGATACGCAGTATTTT	CASTKPQGKDTQYF
TRBV20-1	TRBD2	.	TRBJ2-5	TGCAGTGCTAGAGATCGAGGACTAGCTCAAGAGACCCAGTACTTC	CSARDRGLAQETQYF
TRBV11-2	TRBD1	few	TRBJ2-2	TGTGCCAGCAGCCTAAATTCCGGGACAGTGTTCGGGGAGCTGTTTTTT	CASSLNSGTVFGELFF
TRBV25-1	.	.	TRBJ2-5	TGTGCCAGCGCAGAGACGGTCAAAGAGACCCAGTACTTC	CASAETVKETQYF
TRBV9	TRBD1	.	TRBJ2-2	TGTGCCAGCACTACAGGGGGATTTACCGGGGAGCTGTTTTTT	CASTTGGFTGELFF
TRBV4-1	TRBD2	.	TRBJ2-1	TGCGCCAGCAGCCAGGATAAAACTAGCGGCTACAATGAGCAGTTCTTC	CASSQDKTSGYNEQFF
TRBV5-6	.	.	TRBJ2-2	TGTGCCAGCAGCTCCGTACAGGAGTCCGGTGGGGAGCTGTTTTTT	CASSSVQESGGELFF
TRBV7-2	.	.	TRBJ2-1	TGTGCCAGCAGCCAGGATCGCAACCCAAGGAATGAGCAGTTCTTC	CASSQDRNPRNEQFF